This TCR beta chain stems from a study of CD8 T cells in ankylosing spondylitis. Study-level findings and limits: Significant enrichment of disease-linked clones was reported in matched ankylosing spondylitis synovial fluid. Fewer than ten highly homologous variants made up a TCR beta motif that seemed to typify ankylosing spondylitis blood. Past research had described some motif variants in reactive arthritis synovial fluid and blood.

This clonotype has only a few counts. The target antigen is unknown. Quantitative 5'-RACE with molecular barcodes was used to make the TCR beta libraries. From the 5' RACE reads, TCRdb called clonotypes with MiXCR, one entry per CDR3 protein. The repertoire holds about 540,000 distinct CDR3 sequences, with roughly 12% as singletons. Sequencing was done on a sample of blood, either unsorted or a sorted T cell fraction (not recorded which). The TCR originated in a male donor with ankylosing spondylitis.

The DNA for the CDR3 is TGTGCCTGTACGGGGCAGCGAGAAAAACTGTTTTTT. It yields the protein CACTGQREKLFF. The chain recombines TRBV28 with TRBJ1-4; TRBD1 is a possible D gene (5 bases). CDR1 and CDR2 (germline): MDHEN, SYDVKM. V was cut by 11 bases and J by 8 bases, with 15 bases left in between. The CDR3 runs 12 residues. The whole variable domain, remainder taken from reference TRBV28 and TRBJ1-4, is DVKVTQSSRYLVKRTGEKVFLECVQDMDHENMFWYRQDPGLGLRLIYFSYDVKMKEKGDIPEGYSVSREKKERFSLILESASTNQTSMYLCACTGQREKLFFGSGTQLSVL.